Below, 12 T cell receptor beta chains from the same sample are listed, as sequenced in a study of OX40 agonist ivuxolimab in advanced cancers. Data came from immunoSEQ multiplex PCR; TCRdb stores just in-frame clones and leaves some out. The sample has tens of thousands of clones, 77% seen once; the top ten hold roughly 6%. The input for sequencing was CD4+ or CD8+ T cells sorted from blood, taken in a trial of the OX40 agonist ivuxolimab. These receptors were collected from an adult with an advanced solid tumor such as melanoma, head and neck, liver or kidney cancer.

This chain joins TRBV11-2 and TRBJ2-7, with a tentative D call TRBD2 (5 bases). Germline CDR1 SGHAT, CDR2 FQNNGV. V was cut by 4 bases and J by 7 bases, with 23 bases left in between. This CDR3 contains 16 residues. The CDR3 DNA sequence: TGTGCCAGCAGCTCCGGACTGGCCGTCTCTCCTCGGGAGCAGTACTTC. Translating gives CASSSGLAVSPREQYF.

The CDR3 region has the DNA TGTGCCAGCAGTGAATCTGGACAGGGGATAGGAGAGACCCAGTACTTC. This translates into CASSESGQGIGETQYF. V gene TRBV25-1 combines with J gene TRBJ2-5; 9 nucleotides line up with TRBD1. This CDR3 comprises 16 residues. CDR1 and CDR2 from the germline V gene are MGHDK and SYGVNS. The J segment lost 4 bases and the V segment lost 1 base, leaving 7 bases of the junction unmatched.

The CDR3: CASKTAHKWETQYF. In DNA form, the CDR3 reads TGTGCCAGCAAGACAGCCCATAAGTGGGAGACCCAGTACTTC. This chain joins TRBV28 and TRBJ2-5; D may be TRBD1 (5 bases). Germline-derived CDR1 and CDR2 are MDHEN and SYDVKM. Trimming removed 7 bases from V and 5 bases from J, with 17 bases in between. The CDR3 loop spans 14 amino acids.

The chain uses TRBV2 and TRBJ2-3, with TRBD2 matching over 10 bases. The CDR3 has 15 residues. The V and J ends lost 7 bases and 6 bases, in that order; junction bases with no gene match: 10. Germline V gene sequence: CDR1 SNHLY, CDR2 FYNNEI. The CDR3 here is CASNKFGLAEDTQYF. Written as DNA, the CDR3 is TGTGCCAGCAATAAATTCGGACTAGCGGAGGATACGCAGTATTTT.

This clone came up a few times. The V and J genes are TRBV6-1 and TRBJ2-1; tentative D call: TRBD2 (6 bases). The CDR3 extends over 15 amino acids. Germline CDR1 is MNHNS and CDR2 is SASEGT. V lost 7 bases to trimming and J lost 1 base, with 14 bases between them. The chain's CDR3 is CASIFRDLSYNEQFF. The CDR3 coding sequence is TGTGCCAGCATCTTCCGGGACTTATCCTACAATGAGCAGTTCTTC.

The chain employs TRBV7-2 and TRBJ1-3; perhaps TRBD1 as D (5 bases). The CDR3 covers 17 residues. Germline lookup yields CDR1 SGHTA and CDR2 FQGNSA. V lost 5 bases, J lost 0 bases, and 17 bases lay in between. The CDR3 is CASSRTGTPSSGNTIYF. CDR3 coding DNA: TGTGCCAGCAGCCGAACCGGGACGCCAAGCTCTGGAAACACCATATATTTT.

This chain links TRBV6-5 with TRBJ2-5, with 8 bases lining up with TRBD1. The CDR3 has 15 residues. Trimming took 2 bases from V and 1 from J; bases not matched to a gene: 3. Per the germline V gene, CDR1 is MNHEY and CDR2 is SVGAGI. The CDR3 sequence: CASSYGTGLQETQYF. In DNA form, the CDR3 reads TGTGCCAGCAGTTACGGGACAGGACTCCAAGAGACCCAGTACTTC.

The CDR3 reads CASSRPPRGDHYGYTF. The CDR3 DNA reads as TGTGCCAGTAGTAGGCCCCCCCGCGGGGACCACTATGGCTACACCTTC. The rearrangement uses TRBV19 and TRBJ1-2, with a weak D call TRBD1 (5 bases). Germline V gene sequence: CDR1 LNHDA, CDR2 SQIVND (reference sequence). This CDR3 has 16 amino acids. Trimming removed 4 bases at V and 3 bases at J, with 18 bases between.

This rearrangement joins TRBV18 to TRBJ1-3; TRBD1 matches at 9 bases. The J segment lost 3 bases and the V segment lost 4 bases, leaving 7 bases of the junction unmatched. From germline, CDR1 is KGHSH and CDR2 LQKENI. The CDR3 loop spans 16 amino acids. CDR3 sequence (DNA): TGTGCCAGCTCACGACCGGGACAGGGTTTTGGAAACACCATATATTTT. This translates into CASSRPGQGFGNTIYF.

This chain connects TRBV4-3 to TRBJ1-6, with D possibly being TRBD1 (6 bases). The CDR3 totals 18 residues. V lost 0 bases and J lost 6, with 18 bases in between. Germline V CDR1 and CDR2: LGHNA, YSLEER. The CDR3 reads CASSQDGPGAGSNSPLHF. Here the CDR3 DNA reads TGCGCCAGCAGCCAAGATGGCCCGGGGGCAGGGAGTAATTCACCCCTCCACTTT.

V gene TRBV9 combines with J gene TRBJ1-1; possibly TRBD1 for D (6 bases). The CDR3 runs 16 residues. Germline V gene lookup returns CDR1 SGDLS and CDR2 YYNGEE. V was clipped by 3 bases and J by 4 bases, with 19 bases between them. CDR3: CASSGDRWLSSTEAFF. The CDR3 DNA follows: TGTGCCAGCAGCGGTGACAGGTGGCTGAGTAGCACTGAAGCTTTCTTT.

In DNA form, the CDR3 reads TGTGCCAGCAGCGTAAGACAGGGGTCCGGGGAGCTGTTTTTT. This sequence encodes CASSVRQGSGELFF. The chain is built from TRBV7-7 and TRBJ2-2; the match to TRBD1 covers 8 bases. The CDR3 is 14 residues long. The junction had 5 bases not matched to a gene; V was cut back by 5 bases and J by 6 bases. From germline, CDR1 is SSHAT and CDR2 FNYEAQ (reference sequence).